These T cell receptor beta chains were read from a single sample in a study of blood T cells in healthy people across ages. TCRdb re-called the 5' RACE reads through MiXCR, storing one row per CDR3 protein. The top ten clones hold about a quarter of a sample with hundreds of thousands of distinct CDR3 sequences, about 56% of them seen once. The sample was blood. Receptors were obtained from a man aged 35 to 55 in good health. Both conserved end residues are part of each CDR3. The D gene is left open where the match is weak. Clone sizes are given selectively: once, few, many, or a class where the clone is expanded.

d_call: -; clone_size: few; j_call: TRBJ1-6; v_call: TRBV20-1; cdr3_aa: CSARPRDGINSPLHF; cdr3_nt: TGCAGTGCTAGGCCCCGGGACGGAATAAATTCACCCCTCCACTTT
d_call: -; clone_size: -; j_call: TRBJ2-1; v_call: TRBV20-1; cdr3_aa: CSARDNPYNEQFF; cdr3_nt: TGCAGTGCTAGGGACAACCCCTACAATGAGCAGTTCTTC
d_call: -; clone_size: -; j_call: TRBJ1-4; v_call: TRBV15; cdr3_aa: CATSRDMAGFDEKLFF; cdr3_nt: TGTGCCACCAGCAGAGATATGGCGGGGTTTGACGAAAAACTGTTTTTT
d_call: TRBD2; clone_size: -; j_call: TRBJ2-7; v_call: TRBV5-4; cdr3_aa: CASSLELASHEQYF; cdr3_nt: TGTGCCAGCAGCTTGGAACTAGCGAGCCACGAGCAGTACTTC
d_call: -; clone_size: -; j_call: TRBJ2-3; v_call: TRBV6-5; cdr3_aa: CASRQTGLDTQYF; cdr3_nt: TGTGCCAGCAGACAAACAGGGTTAGATACGCAGTATTTT
d_call: -; clone_size: -; j_call: TRBJ2-3; v_call: TRBV29-1; cdr3_aa: CSGLGQAVADTQYF; cdr3_nt: TGCAGCGGTTTGGGGCAGGCTGTTGCAGATACGCAGTATTTT
d_call: TRBD2; clone_size: few; j_call: TRBJ2-3; v_call: TRBV7-3; cdr3_aa: CASSLRTSGTETQYF; cdr3_nt: TGTGCCAGCAGCTTAAGGACTAGTGGCACAGAGACGCAGTATTTT
d_call: TRBD2; clone_size: -; j_call: TRBJ2-5; v_call: TRBV15; cdr3_aa: CATSRSLASGRVETQYF; cdr3_nt: TGTGCCACCAGCAGGTCTTTGGCTAGCGGGAGGGTAGAGACCCAGTACTTC
d_call: -; clone_size: many; j_call: TRBJ2-5; v_call: TRBV11-2; cdr3_aa: CASSLELGGSRTQYF; cdr3_nt: TGTGCCAGCAGCTTAGAACTTGGCGGAAGCCGGACCCAGTACTTC
d_call: TRBD2; clone_size: -; j_call: TRBJ2-5; v_call: TRBV12-3/TRBV12-4; cdr3_aa: CASSRGGSGTQYF; cdr3_nt: TGTGCCAGCAGCCGCGGGGGGTCGGGGACCCAGTACTTC
d_call: TRBD2; clone_size: -; j_call: TRBJ2-3; v_call: TRBV4-2; cdr3_aa: CASSQSDSGAETSTDTQYF; cdr3_nt: TGTGCCAGCAGCCAGTCGGATAGCGGGGCCGAAACTAGCACAGATACGCAGTATTTT
d_call: -; clone_size: -; j_call: TRBJ2-5; v_call: TRBV2; cdr3_aa: CASRPRAGPKETQYF; cdr3_nt: TGTGCCAGCAGGCCGCGCGCAGGCCCTAAAGAGACCCAGTACTTC
d_call: -; clone_size: -; j_call: TRBJ2-1; v_call: TRBV27; cdr3_aa: CASSLGAGREQFF; cdr3_nt: TGTGCCAGCAGTTTAGGGGCTGGACGTGAGCAGTTCTTC
d_call: TRBD1; clone_size: -; j_call: TRBJ1-1; v_call: TRBV6-8; cdr3_aa: CASRRDRGRMSEAFF; cdr3_nt: TGTGCCAGCAGACGGGACAGGGGGCGCATGTCTGAAGCTTTCTTT
d_call: -; clone_size: -; j_call: TRBJ2-5; v_call: TRBV28; cdr3_aa: CASQTYRLSSLEQYF; cdr3_nt: TGTGCCAGCCAGACTTACCGGCTCTCCTCCTTGGAGCAGTACTTC
d_call: -; clone_size: -; j_call: TRBJ2-7; v_call: TRBV28; cdr3_aa: CASSRRAREQYF; cdr3_nt: TGTGCCAGCAGCCGGAGGGCCAGGGAGCAGTACTTC
d_call: -; clone_size: few; j_call: TRBJ1-2; v_call: TRBV29-1; cdr3_aa: CSVGDSYGYTF; cdr3_nt: TGCAGCGTAGGTGACAGCTATGGCTACACCTTC
d_call: -; clone_size: -; j_call: TRBJ2-1; v_call: TRBV7-6; cdr3_aa: CASSLAGKGAYNEQFF; cdr3_nt: TGTGCCAGCAGCTTAGCTGGGAAAGGGGCCTACAATGAGCAGTTCTTC
d_call: -; clone_size: -; j_call: TRBJ1-2; v_call: TRBV5-1; cdr3_aa: CASSSFGSDRSGFYGYTF; cdr3_nt: TGCGCCAGCAGCTCGTTTGGGTCCGACCGTTCCGGGTTCTATGGCTACACCTTC
d_call: TRBD2; clone_size: few; j_call: TRBJ2-5; v_call: TRBV3-1; cdr3_aa: CASSPWPSGSRGETQYF; cdr3_nt: TGTGCCAGTAGCCCCTGGCCTAGCGGGAGTCGGGGTGAGACCCAGTACTTC
d_call: -; clone_size: -; j_call: TRBJ1-2; v_call: TRBV28; cdr3_aa: CASSLSLGLYGYTF; cdr3_nt: TGTGCCAGCAGTTTAAGTCTGGGTTTATATGGCTACACCTTC
d_call: -; clone_size: few; j_call: TRBJ1-5; v_call: TRBV4-1; cdr3_aa: CASSQDPQNNQPQHF; cdr3_nt: TGCGCCAGCAGCCAAGATCCCCAGAACAATCAGCCCCAGCATTTT
d_call: -; clone_size: few; j_call: TRBJ2-7; v_call: TRBV6-2/TRBV6-3; cdr3_aa: CASSRDNYEQYF; cdr3_nt: TGTGCCAGCAGTCGGGACAACTACGAGCAGTACTTC
d_call: TRBD1; clone_size: once; j_call: TRBJ1-4; v_call: TRBV20-1; cdr3_aa: CSAVGQGFEKLFF; cdr3_nt: TGCAGTGCTGTCGGACAGGGGTTTGAAAAACTGTTTTTT
d_call: -; clone_size: many; j_call: TRBJ2-1; v_call: TRBV27; cdr3_aa: CASSRSNEQFF; cdr3_nt: TGTGCCAGCAGTCGTAGCAATGAGCAGTTCTTC
d_call: -; clone_size: -; j_call: TRBJ1-5; v_call: TRBV3-1; cdr3_aa: CASSPIHTSNQPQHF; cdr3_nt: TGTGCCAGCAGCCCTATCCATACTAGCAATCAGCCCCAGCATTTT
d_call: -; clone_size: few; j_call: TRBJ1-2; v_call: TRBV20-1; cdr3_aa: CSARDLMGGSIYGYTF; cdr3_nt: TGCAGTGCTAGAGATCTAATGGGGGGGTCCATCTATGGCTACACCTTC
d_call: -; clone_size: once; j_call: TRBJ2-3; v_call: TRBV20-1; cdr3_aa: CSASINSMRVGDTQYF; cdr3_nt: TGCAGTGCAAGTATTAACAGTATGAGAGTTGGAGATACGCAGTATTTT
d_call: TRBD2; clone_size: -; j_call: TRBJ2-7; v_call: TRBV6-4; cdr3_aa: CASSDGGGDYNEQYF; cdr3_nt: TGTGCCAGCAGTGACGGCGGGGGGGATTACAATGAGCAGTACTTC
d_call: -; clone_size: few; j_call: TRBJ2-3; v_call: TRBV6-5; cdr3_aa: CASSRGRGQGTDTQYF; cdr3_nt: TGTGCCAGCAGCCGGGGTAGAGGGCAGGGCACAGATACGCAGTATTTT
d_call: -; clone_size: -; j_call: TRBJ1-2; v_call: TRBV6-1; cdr3_aa: CASRNGIHGYTF; cdr3_nt: TGTGCCAGCAGGAACGGGATCCATGGCTACACCTTC
d_call: -; clone_size: -; j_call: TRBJ2-7; v_call: TRBV28; cdr3_aa: CASSNPGSFHEQYF; cdr3_nt: TGTGCCAGCAGTAATCCAGGTAGCTTCCACGAGCAGTACTTC
d_call: -; clone_size: -; j_call: TRBJ2-2; v_call: TRBV29-1; cdr3_aa: CSAYDSLGVAGELFF; cdr3_nt: TGCAGCGCTTACGACAGCCTGGGCGTCGCCGGGGAGCTGTTTTTT
d_call: -; clone_size: -; j_call: TRBJ2-3; v_call: TRBV6-6; cdr3_aa: CASSYGPAYSSDTQYF; cdr3_nt: TGTGCCAGCAGTTATGGCCCAGCCTATTCATCGGATACGCAGTATTTT
d_call: TRBD1; clone_size: once; j_call: TRBJ2-5; v_call: TRBV5-1; cdr3_aa: CASSKVSGQGPREQYF; cdr3_nt: TGCGCCAGCAGCAAAGTCTCGGGACAGGGCCCTCGGGAGCAGTACTTC
d_call: -; clone_size: -; j_call: TRBJ2-7; v_call: TRBV6-2/TRBV6-3; cdr3_aa: CASTSDYEQYF; cdr3_nt: TGTGCCAGCACTTCCGACTACGAGCAGTACTTC
d_call: TRBD1; clone_size: -; j_call: TRBJ2-2; v_call: TRBV28; cdr3_aa: CASKGGMGQDHTGELFF; cdr3_nt: TGTGCCAGCAAGGGGGGAATGGGACAGGACCACACCGGGGAGCTGTTTTTT
d_call: -; clone_size: once; j_call: TRBJ2-6; v_call: TRBV12-3/TRBV12-4; cdr3_aa: CASSLGRAAGANVLTF; cdr3_nt: TGTGCCAGCAGTTTAGGGCGAGCCGCTGGGGCCAACGTCCTGACTTTC
d_call: -; clone_size: many; j_call: TRBJ1-5; v_call: TRBV7-2; cdr3_aa: CASSPQGSNQPQHF; cdr3_nt: TGTGCCAGCAGCCCTCAGGGATCCAATCAGCCCCAGCATTTT
d_call: -; clone_size: -; j_call: TRBJ2-1; v_call: TRBV7-2; cdr3_aa: CASSGTGLRGYEQFF; cdr3_nt: TGTGCCAGCAGCGGCACCGGGTTGAGGGGCTATGAGCAGTTCTTC
d_call: -; clone_size: -; j_call: TRBJ2-3; v_call: TRBV27; cdr3_aa: CASSTLGGQDTQYF; cdr3_nt: TGTGCCAGCAGTACCCTAGGGGGGCAAGATACGCAGTATTTT
d_call: -; clone_size: -; j_call: TRBJ2-1; v_call: TRBV28; cdr3_aa: CASRLPQEETQFF; cdr3_nt: TGTGCCAGCAGGCTTCCTCAGGAAGAGACCCAGTTCTTC
d_call: -; clone_size: -; j_call: TRBJ2-3; v_call: TRBV6-2/TRBV6-3; cdr3_aa: CASSPPWSDTQYF; cdr3_nt: TGTGCCAGCAGTCCCCCTTGGTCAGATACGCAGTATTTT
d_call: TRBD2; clone_size: -; j_call: TRBJ2-1; v_call: TRBV7-2; cdr3_aa: CASSLAAGGAYNEQFF; cdr3_nt: TGTGCCAGCAGCTTAGCGGCGGGAGGGGCCTACAATGAGCAGTTCTTC
d_call: TRBD1; clone_size: -; j_call: TRBJ2-7; v_call: TRBV20-1; cdr3_aa: CSASRDGTGVYEQYF; cdr3_nt: TGCAGTGCTAGCCGAGATGGGACAGGGGTCTACGAGCAGTACTTC
d_call: -; clone_size: few; j_call: TRBJ2-3; v_call: TRBV20-1; cdr3_aa: CSARGPTDTQYF; cdr3_nt: TGCAGTGCGCGGGGCCCCACAGATACGCAGTATTTT
d_call: -; clone_size: -; j_call: TRBJ1-1; v_call: TRBV20-1; cdr3_aa: CSASQIRGSEAFF; cdr3_nt: TGCAGTGCTAGCCAAATAAGGGGCTCTGAAGCTTTCTTT
d_call: TRBD2; clone_size: -; j_call: TRBJ2-1; v_call: TRBV11-3; cdr3_aa: CASSSLGGGYRQSSYNEQFF; cdr3_nt: TGTGCCAGCAGTAGCTTAGGCGGGGGATACCGACAGAGCTCCTACAATGAGCAGTTCTTC
d_call: TRBD1; clone_size: -; j_call: TRBJ2-7; v_call: TRBV28; cdr3_aa: CASSLGIDRGEQYF; cdr3_nt: TGTGCCAGCAGTTTAGGCATAGACAGGGGCGAGCAGTACTTC
d_call: -; clone_size: few; j_call: TRBJ2-6; v_call: TRBV9; cdr3_aa: CASSVVSFGVGASGANVLTF; cdr3_nt: TGTGCCAGCAGCGTAGTTAGTTTTGGGGTGGGGGCATCTGGGGCCAACGTCCTGACTTTC
d_call: -; clone_size: -; j_call: TRBJ2-5; v_call: TRBV4-1; cdr3_aa: CASSRGDSQETQYF; cdr3_nt: TGCGCCAGCAGCCGGGGTGACAGTCAAGAGACCCAGTACTTC
d_call: TRBD1; clone_size: few; j_call: TRBJ2-6; v_call: TRBV6-5; cdr3_aa: CASSYSRQGAGFSGANVLTF; cdr3_nt: TGTGCCAGCAGTTACTCTCGGCAGGGGGCTGGGTTCTCTGGGGCCAACGTCCTGACTTTC
d_call: TRBD2; clone_size: -; j_call: TRBJ2-5; v_call: TRBV9; cdr3_aa: CASSPEGLARRETQYF; cdr3_nt: TGTGCCAGCAGCCCAGAGGGACTAGCGCGAAGGGAGACCCAGTACTTC
d_call: -; clone_size: -; j_call: TRBJ2-5; v_call: TRBV5-1; cdr3_aa: CASSFADQETQYF; cdr3_nt: TGCGCCAGCAGCTTCGCCGACCAAGAGACCCAGTACTTC
d_call: TRBD1; clone_size: -; j_call: TRBJ2-5; v_call: TRBV27; cdr3_aa: CASLDRGYLETQYF; cdr3_nt: TGTGCCAGCCTCGACAGGGGGTATTTAGAGACCCAGTACTTC
d_call: TRBD1; clone_size: -; j_call: TRBJ2-5; v_call: TRBV2; cdr3_aa: CASSGDRAQETQYF; cdr3_nt: TGTGCCAGCAGTGGGGACAGGGCCCAAGAGACCCAGTACTTC